The 21 T cell receptor beta chains presented below share a single source sample, sequenced in a study of CD8+ T cells in alopecia areata. RNA extraction was followed by reverse transcription into cDNA, which acted as the sequencing template. Sequencing was performed with immunoSEQ multiplex PCR; in TCRdb, only in-frame clones are kept and a portion is missing. Of 150,000 to 180,000 clones listed, about 53% were seen once; the top ten hold approximately 19%. Sequences were derived from CD8+ T cells sorted from blood, sampled at week 0. These receptors originate from a human donor with alopecia areata.

The V and J genes are TRBV30 and TRBJ2-7; D may be TRBD1 (5 bases). The germline V gene has CDR1 GTSNPN and CDR2 SVGIG (reference sequence). The CDR3 length is 14 residues. Trimming took off 2 bases at V and 3 bases at J, with 14 bases between the two ends. CDR3 DNA: TGTGCCTGGAGTACGCACGATCAGGGCTACGAGCAGTACTTC. This sequence encodes CAWSTHDQGYEQYF.

This chain connects TRBV29-1 to TRBJ2-3, with 8 positions matching TRBD2. The CDR3 has 15 amino acids. Germline V lookup: CDR1 SQVTM, CDR2 ANQGSEA. The ends lost 3 bases at V and 0 bases at J; junction bases unmatched: 5. The CDR3 sequence is CSVDGSGASTDTQYF. In nucleotides, the CDR3 is TGCAGCGTTGATGGTAGCGGGGCCAGCACAGATACGCAGTATTTT.

V and J are TRBV27 and TRBJ1-6; 11 positions match TRBD1. Trimming at V came to 9 bases and at J to 9 bases, leaving 4 bases not matched to a gene. The CDR3 contains 13 residues. Germline CDR1 MNHEY, CDR2 SMNVEV (reference sequence). CDR3: CASTDRGLSPLHF. In nucleotides, the CDR3 is TGTGCCAGTACGGACAGGGGGCTTTCACCCCTCCACTTT.

This rearrangement joins TRBV6-5 to TRBJ2-6; no definite D call. The CDR3 totals 15 residues. Trimming pared 6 bases from V and 0 bases from J, leaving 9 bases between. CDR1 is MNHEY and CDR2 is SVGAGI in the germline V gene. The CDR3 region is CASRDGPSGANVLTF. The CDR3 nucleotides read TGTGCCAGCAGGGACGGGCCCTCTGGGGCCAACGTCCTGACTTTC.

This chain joins TRBV5-1 and TRBJ2-7; 7 positions match TRBD1. Germline V gene lookup returns CDR1 SGHRS and CDR2 YFSETQ. J gave up 1 base and V 2 bases, and 6 bases lay outside the gene matches. The CDR3 totals 15 residues. The CDR3: CASSLAGTASYEQYF. The CDR3 nucleotides read TGCGCCAGCAGCTTAGCCGGGACAGCGTCCTACGAGCAGTACTTC.

The chain employs TRBV30 and TRBJ1-1; D ambiguous. V was shortened by 4 bases and J by 7 bases, with 19 bases between the two germline ends. Germline assignment: CDR1 GTSNPN and CDR2 SVGIG (reference sequence). This CDR3 has 14 amino acids. CDR3 sequence (DNA): TGTGCCTGGAACCTAAACCCCGGAATAAGTGAAGCTTTCTTT. This gives the protein CAWNLNPGISEAFF.

The J gene is TRBJ2-3, the V gene TRBV2; no firm D call. The CDR3 length is 14 residues. Looked up from germline, CDR1 is SNHLY and CDR2 is FYNNEI. The V gene lost 0 bases and the J gene lost 6 bases, with 10 bases spanning the gap. The DNA for the CDR3 is TGTGCCAGCAGTGAAGCGCGCACTCTTGATACGCAGTATTTT. Translating it yields CASSEARTLDTQYF.

The rearrangement uses TRBV6-4 and TRBJ1-2; 7 bases are a match to TRBD1. The CDR3 has 15 residues. Germline V CDR1 and CDR2: MRHNA, SNTAGT. V shed 3 bases, J shed 4 bases, and the junction held 8 bases outside the gene matches. The CDR3 protein is CASSEYRGGGYGYTF. The CDR3 coding sequence is TGTGCCAGCAGTGAATACAGGGGCGGTGGCTATGGCTACACCTTC.

The chain recombines TRBV29-1 with TRBJ1-1; tentative D call: TRBD1 (5 bases). Germline assignment: CDR1 SQVTM and CDR2 ANQGSEA. The ends were cut back, 3 bases at V and 1 base at J, with 18 bases in the middle. This CDR3 contains 16 residues. In DNA, the CDR3 is TGCAGCGTTGAGTTCGGGGATTATACAGGGAACACTGAAGCTTTCTTT. It yields the protein CSVEFGDYTGNTEAFF.

The J gene is TRBJ2-7, the V gene TRBV25-1, with D maybe TRBD1 (6 bases). CDR3 length: 12 amino acids. V lost 8 bases and J lost 3, with 11 bases in between. Germline V gene lookup returns CDR1 MGHDK and CDR2 SYGVNS. The CDR3 reads CASGGQSYEQYF. Here the CDR3 DNA reads TGTGCCAGCGGAGGACAGAGCTACGAGCAGTACTTC.

The chain links TRBV13 to TRBJ2-1, with TRBD2 matching 9 bases. The junction had 12 bases not matched to a gene; V was cut back by 5 bases and J by 16 bases. CDR1 and CDR2 from the germline V gene are PRHDT and FYEKMQ (reference sequence). The CDR3 extends over 13 amino acids. CDR3 nucleotide sequence: TGTGCCAGCAGCGGTAGCGGGGGCCCATCCACCTTCTTC. Its translation is CASSGSGGPSTFF.

This clone was observed a few times. The chain couples TRBV15 to TRBJ2-1; no clear D gene. Germline V lookup: CDR1 LNHNV, CDR2 YYDKDF (reference sequence). Trimming stripped 4 bases from V and 4 bases from J, with 23 bases between. CDR3 size: 18 residues. As DNA, the CDR3 is TGTGCCACCAGCACGTCGAATTTCGGTGGTCTAGAATACAATGAGCAGTTCTTC. Its translation is CATSTSNFGGLEYNEQFF.

CDR3 loop: CASSSSALTEAFF. CDR3 DNA: TGTGCCAGCAGCTCTAGTGCGCTGACTGAAGCTTTCTTT. The V and J genes are TRBV9 and TRBJ1-1, with no clear D. The V and J ends lost 4 bases and 5 bases respectively, with 12 bases between them. The CDR3 is 13 amino acids. The V gene's germline CDR1 is SGDLS and CDR2 YYNGEE.

The chain is built from TRBV13 and TRBJ2-1; 16 positions agree with TRBD2. The CDR3 extends over 20 amino acids. J gave up 1 base and V 4 bases, and 10 bases lay outside the gene matches. Looked up from germline, CDR1 is PRHDT and CDR2 is FYEKMQ (reference sequence). The CDR3 coding sequence is TGTGCCAGCAGCTCGCGCGGGACTAGCGGGGGGGACGGGTCCTACAATGAGCAGTTCTTC. Translation: CASSSRGTSGGDGSYNEQFF.

This clone was observed a few times. This chain uses TRBV29-1 with TRBJ1-1, with no clear D. CDR1 and CDR2 (germline): SQVTM, ANQGSEA. CDR3 length equals 10 residues. V shed 6 bases and J shed 6 bases, with 8 bases lying between them. CDR3 nucleotide sequence: TGCAGCGTGGAGGTCGCTGAAGCTTTCTTT. As protein: CSVEVAEAFF.

This rearrangement joins TRBV27 to TRBJ1-2; no clear D. This CDR3 has 15 residues. The germline CDR1 and CDR2 sequences are MNHEY and SMNVEV (reference sequence). V was clipped by 3 bases and J by 6 bases, with 17 bases between them. Here the CDR3 reads CASSFLKSLVDGYTF. CDR3 in DNA: TGTGCCAGCAGTTTCCTTAAGTCTTTGGTGGATGGCTACACCTTC.

This clone was found a few times. The V and J genes are TRBV29-1 and TRBJ2-1; D is ambiguous. In germline, CDR1 is SQVTM, CDR2 ANQGSEA. Trimming left V 2 bases short and J 8 bases short, with 13 bases between. There are 13 residues in the CDR3. Here the CDR3 reads CSVEWAGPYEQFF. The CDR3 nucleotides read TGCAGCGTTGAATGGGCAGGACCCTATGAGCAGTTCTTC.

This clone occurred a few times. V and J are TRBV7-8 and TRBJ2-1, with TRBD2 identical over 11 bases. Looked up from germline, CDR1 is SGHVS and CDR2 is FQNEAQ. Losses at the gene ends were 5 bases for V and 9 bases for J; bases not matched to a gene: 9. The CDR3 covers 15 residues. Here the CDR3 reads CASSIRLAGRAEQFF. CDR3 nucleotide sequence: TGTGCCAGCAGCATCAGACTAGCGGGGAGGGCTGAGCAGTTCTTC.

CDR3 sequence (DNA): TGTGCCAGCAGACAGGAGTCGGGGGGTGGCACTGAAGCTTTCTTT. It yields the protein CASRQESGGGTEAFF. The chain employs TRBV7-6 and TRBJ1-1; TRBD1 is a possible D gene (5 bases). CDR1 and CDR2 (germline): SGHVS, FNYEAQ. This CDR3 has 15 amino acids. The ends were cut back, 6 bases at V and 4 bases at J, with 18 bases in the middle.

The genes are TRBV29-1 and TRBJ1-1; D is ambiguous. Germline loops: CDR1 SQVTM, CDR2 ANQGSEA. CDR3 length: 11 amino acids. The V and J ends lost 5 bases and 4 bases respectively, with 8 bases between them. CDR3 in DNA: TGCAGCGTTACTACAACCACTGAAGCTTTCTTT. As protein: CSVTTTTEAFF.

The chain combines TRBV6-5 with TRBJ2-6; no clear D gene. In germline, CDR1 is MNHEY, CDR2 SVGAGI. This CDR3 region has 14 residues. The V end was cut by 4 bases, the J end by 2 bases, with 6 bases between. In DNA, the CDR3 is TGTGCCAGCAGTTTAGTCGCTGGGGCCAACGTCCTGACTTTC. Protein product: CASSLVAGANVLTF.